Listed here is a single TCR beta chain. Its specificity is unknown. The data originate from a study of PD-L1 blockade in urothelial cancer. Looking at the study overall: Patients' histories included 0 to 3 prior chemotherapy regimens. Blood gave a median approximately 130,000 T cells. General study findings and limits: Better survival was predicted when blood TCR clonality before treatment fell below the median.

Each PCR contained spiked-in synthetic TCR analog templates. Data came from immunoSEQ multiplex PCR; TCRdb stores just in-frame clones and leaves some out. The sample includes about 130,000 clones, roughly 82% seen only once; the top ten take about 2.4%. The time point is: peripheral blood 6 weeks after treatment start. Trimming took off 4 bases at V and 1 base at J, with 11 bases between the two ends. This CDR3 has 14 residues. CDR1 SGHKS and CDR2 YYEKEE come from the germline V gene (reference sequence). The specimen comprised PBMCs, sampled around atezolizumab (anti-PD-L1) treatment. The chain joins TRBV5-5 to TRBJ1-1; possible D gene TRBD1, 5 bases. The source of this sequence is a man aged 50 to 60 with urothelial cancer. The CDR3 DNA sequence: TGTGCCAGCAGCGACCCACAGGAGAACACTGAAGCTTTCTTT. Residues: CASSDPQENTEAFF.